The present T cell receptor (beta chain) was sequenced within a study of cytomegalovirus exposure and HLA in healthy donors. About the study: In a previous analysis, around 120 million unique TCR beta sequences were found from approximately 180 million T cells. Study-wide findings and caveats: The analysis excluded some indistinguishable V segments, including TRBV6-2 and TRBV6-3.

This CDR3 has 18 amino acids. Germline V CDR1 and CDR2: MNHEY, SMNVEV (reference sequence). Germline trimming cut 2 bases from V and 0 bases from J; bases unmatched to any gene: 7. The PCR had 60 Vbeta and 13 Jbeta primers. The assay was immunoSEQ multiplex PCR, and TCRdb's table has in-frame clones only and misses some. The sample shows over 140,000 clones, approximately 80% of them seen only once. Notes on this clone: Its target is not known.

As for the donors, each was a healthy bone marrow donor. What was sequenced was PBMCs. This sequence joins TRBV27 and TRBJ1-5; 10 nucleotides align to TRBD1. The sequence derives from a man aged 50 or older in good health and CMV-seronegative. DNA for the CDR3: TGTGCCAGCAGTTTACCCGGGACAGGGGTCTATAGCAATCAGCCCCAGCATTTT. This gives the protein CASSLPGTGVYSNQPQHF.